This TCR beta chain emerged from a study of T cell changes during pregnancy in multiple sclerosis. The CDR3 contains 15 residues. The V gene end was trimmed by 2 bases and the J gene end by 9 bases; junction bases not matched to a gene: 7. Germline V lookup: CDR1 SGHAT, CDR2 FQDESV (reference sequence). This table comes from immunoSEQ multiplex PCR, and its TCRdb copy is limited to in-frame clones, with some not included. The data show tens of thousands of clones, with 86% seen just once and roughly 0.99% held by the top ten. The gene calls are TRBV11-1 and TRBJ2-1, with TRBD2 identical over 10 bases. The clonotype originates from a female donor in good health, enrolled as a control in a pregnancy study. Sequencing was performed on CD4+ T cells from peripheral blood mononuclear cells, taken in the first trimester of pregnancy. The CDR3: CASSLPGLAVTEQFF. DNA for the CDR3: TGTGCCAGCAGCTTACCCGGACTAGCGGTTACTGAGCAGTTCTTC. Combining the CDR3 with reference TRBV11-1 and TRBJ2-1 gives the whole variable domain EAEVAQSPRYKITEKSQAVAFWCDPISGHATLYWYRQILGQGPELLVQFQDESVVDDSQLPKDRFSAERLKGVDSTLKIQPAELGDSAMYLCASSLPGLAVTEQFFGPGTRLTVL.